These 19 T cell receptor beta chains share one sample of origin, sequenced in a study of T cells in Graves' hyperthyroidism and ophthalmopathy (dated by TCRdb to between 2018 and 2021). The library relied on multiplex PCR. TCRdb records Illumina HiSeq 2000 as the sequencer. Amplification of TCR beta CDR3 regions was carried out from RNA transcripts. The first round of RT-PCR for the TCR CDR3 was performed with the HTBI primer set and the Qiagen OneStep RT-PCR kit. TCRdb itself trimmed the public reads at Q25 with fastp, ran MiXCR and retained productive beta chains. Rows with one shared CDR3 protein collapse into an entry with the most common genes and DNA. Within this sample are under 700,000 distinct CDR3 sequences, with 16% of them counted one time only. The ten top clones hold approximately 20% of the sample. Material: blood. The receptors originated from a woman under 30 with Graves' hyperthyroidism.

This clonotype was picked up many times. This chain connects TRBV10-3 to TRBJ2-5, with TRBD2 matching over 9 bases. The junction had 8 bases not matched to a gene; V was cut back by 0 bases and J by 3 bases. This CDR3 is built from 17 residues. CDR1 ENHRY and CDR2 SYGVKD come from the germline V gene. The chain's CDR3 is CAISESVSGGLKETQYF. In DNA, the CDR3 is TGTGCCATCAGTGAGTCCGTAAGCGGGGGGCTCAAAGAGACCCAGTACTTC.

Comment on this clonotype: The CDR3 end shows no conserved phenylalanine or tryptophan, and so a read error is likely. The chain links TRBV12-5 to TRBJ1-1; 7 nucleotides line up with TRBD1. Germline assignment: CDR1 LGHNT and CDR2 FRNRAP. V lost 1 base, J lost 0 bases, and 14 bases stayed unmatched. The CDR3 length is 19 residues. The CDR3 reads CASGLDLSGYRGLNTEAFL. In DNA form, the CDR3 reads TGTGCTAGTGGTTTGGACCTTAGTGGGTACAGGGGTCTGAACACTGAAGCTTTCCTT.

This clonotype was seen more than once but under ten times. The CDR3 coding sequence is TGCAGTGCAAGGACTAGCGGGCCTTTCACAGATACGCAGTATTTT. Translating it yields CSARTSGPFTDTQYF. V gene TRBV20-1 combines with J gene TRBJ2-3, with TRBD2 identical over 11 bases. The CDR3 spans 15 residues. V dropped 6 bases and J dropped 2; count of bases not matched to a gene: 7. From germline, CDR1 is DFQATT and CDR2 SNEGSKA (reference sequence).

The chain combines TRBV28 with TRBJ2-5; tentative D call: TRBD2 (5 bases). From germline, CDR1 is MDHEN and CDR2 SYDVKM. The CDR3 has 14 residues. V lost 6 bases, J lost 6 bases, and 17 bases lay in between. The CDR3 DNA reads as TGTGCCAGCAGACGACTAACCCTTGGGCAGACCCAGTACTTC. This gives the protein CASRRLTLGQTQYF. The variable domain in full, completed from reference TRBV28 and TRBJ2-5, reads DVKVTQSSRYLVKRTGEKVFLECVQDMDHENMFWYRQDPGLGLRLIYFSYDVKMKEKGDIPEGYSVSREKKERFSLILESASTNQTSMYLCASRRLTLGQTQYFGPGTRLLVL.

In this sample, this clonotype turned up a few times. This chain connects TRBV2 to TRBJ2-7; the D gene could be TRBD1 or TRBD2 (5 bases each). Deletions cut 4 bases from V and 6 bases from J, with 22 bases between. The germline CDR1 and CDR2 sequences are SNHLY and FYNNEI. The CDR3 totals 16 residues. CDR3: CASSGGSGRVSGEQYF. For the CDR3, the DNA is TGTGCCAGCAGTGGAGGGAGTGGCAGGGTCTCCGGCGAGCAGTACTTC.

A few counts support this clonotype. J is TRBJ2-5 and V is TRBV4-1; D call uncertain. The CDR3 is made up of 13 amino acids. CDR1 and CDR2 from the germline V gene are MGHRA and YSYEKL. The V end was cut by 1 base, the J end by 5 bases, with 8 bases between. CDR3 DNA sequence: TGCGCCAGCAGCCAAGGAGTGAGGGAGACCCAGTACTTC. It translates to CASSQGVRETQYF.

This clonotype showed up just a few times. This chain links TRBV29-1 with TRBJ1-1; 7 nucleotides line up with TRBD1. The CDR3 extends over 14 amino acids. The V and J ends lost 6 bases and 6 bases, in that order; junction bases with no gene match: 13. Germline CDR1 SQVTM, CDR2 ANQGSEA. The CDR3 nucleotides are TGCAGCGTCGTAAGCCACCGGGACAGCTCTGAAGCTTTCTTT. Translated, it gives CSVVSHRDSSEAFF.

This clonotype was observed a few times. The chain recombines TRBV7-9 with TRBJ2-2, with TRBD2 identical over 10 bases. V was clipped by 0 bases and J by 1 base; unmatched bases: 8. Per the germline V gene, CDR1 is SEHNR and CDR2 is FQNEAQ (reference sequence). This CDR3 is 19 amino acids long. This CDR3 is CASSLARLAGARNTGELFF. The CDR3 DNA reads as TGTGCCAGCAGCTTAGCGCGGCTAGCGGGAGCCCGGAACACCGGGGAGCTGTTTTTT.

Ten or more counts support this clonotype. The CDR3 coding sequence is TGTGCCAGCACCGACGGTACAGATACGCAGTATTTT. Its translation: CASTDGTDTQYF. The V and J genes are TRBV11-3 and TRBJ2-3, with D unresolved. V dropped 7 bases and J dropped 3 bases, with 8 bases sitting between them. Germline loops: CDR1 SGHNT, CDR2 YENEEA. CDR3 size: 12 residues.

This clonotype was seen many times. DNA of the CDR3: TGTGCCATCTCTGGCCTAGGACCTTCTTACAATGAGCAGTTCTTC. This encodes CAISGLGPSYNEQFF. V and J are TRBV10-3 and TRBJ2-1; no clear D. Germline V gene sequence: CDR1 ENHRY, CDR2 SYGVKD. This CDR3 contains 15 residues. V dropped 8 bases and J dropped 4 bases, with 18 bases sitting between them.

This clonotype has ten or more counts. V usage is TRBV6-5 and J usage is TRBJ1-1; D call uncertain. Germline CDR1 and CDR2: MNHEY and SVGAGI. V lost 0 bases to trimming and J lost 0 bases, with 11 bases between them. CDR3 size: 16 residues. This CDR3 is CASSYSRKLMNTEAFF. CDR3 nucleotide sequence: TGTGCCAGCAGTTACTCCCGGAAGCTGATGAACACTGAAGCTTTCTTT.

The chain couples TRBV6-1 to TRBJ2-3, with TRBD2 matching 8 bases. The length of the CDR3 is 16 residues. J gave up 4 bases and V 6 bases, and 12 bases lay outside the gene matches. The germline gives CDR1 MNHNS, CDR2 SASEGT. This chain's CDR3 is CASRLSGLVFSDTQYF. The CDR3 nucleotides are TGTGCCAGCAGGCTTTCGGGACTAGTTTTTTCAGATACGCAGTATTTT.

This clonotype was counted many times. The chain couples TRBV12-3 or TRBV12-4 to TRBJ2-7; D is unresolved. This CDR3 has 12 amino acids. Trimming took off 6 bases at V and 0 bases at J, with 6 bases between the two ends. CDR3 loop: CASSANSYEQYF. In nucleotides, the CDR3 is TGTGCCAGCAGCGCGAACTCCTACGAGCAGTACTTC.

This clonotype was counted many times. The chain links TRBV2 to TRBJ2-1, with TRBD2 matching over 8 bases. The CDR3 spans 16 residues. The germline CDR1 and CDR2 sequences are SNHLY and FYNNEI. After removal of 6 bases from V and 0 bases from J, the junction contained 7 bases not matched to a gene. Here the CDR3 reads CASRSSGLSSYNEQFF. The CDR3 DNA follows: TGTGCCAGCAGATCTAGCGGGCTGAGCTCCTACAATGAGCAGTTCTTC.

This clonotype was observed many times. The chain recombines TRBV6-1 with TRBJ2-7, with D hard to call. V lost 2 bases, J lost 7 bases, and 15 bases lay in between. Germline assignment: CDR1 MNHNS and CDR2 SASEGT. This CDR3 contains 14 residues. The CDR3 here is CASSERSFPEEQYF. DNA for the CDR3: TGTGCCAGCAGTGAACGCAGCTTTCCTGAGGAGCAGTACTTC.

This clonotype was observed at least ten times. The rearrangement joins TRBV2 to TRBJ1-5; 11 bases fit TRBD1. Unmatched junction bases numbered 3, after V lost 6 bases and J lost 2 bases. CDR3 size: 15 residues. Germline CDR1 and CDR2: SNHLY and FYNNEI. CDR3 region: CASRRTGGGNQPQHF. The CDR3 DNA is TGTGCCAGCAGACGGACAGGGGGCGGCAATCAGCCCCAGCATTTT. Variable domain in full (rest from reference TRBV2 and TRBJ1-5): EPEVTQTPSHQVTQMGQEVILRCVPISNHLYFYWYRQILGQKVEFLVSFYNNEISEKSEIFDDQFSVERPDGSNFTLKIRSTKLEDSAMYFCASRRTGGGNQPQHFGDGTRLSIL.

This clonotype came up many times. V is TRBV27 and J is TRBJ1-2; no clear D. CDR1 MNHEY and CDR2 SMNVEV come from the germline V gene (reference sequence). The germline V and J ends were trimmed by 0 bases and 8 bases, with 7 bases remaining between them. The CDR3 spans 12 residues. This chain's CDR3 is CASSLSGVGYTF. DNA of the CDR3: TGTGCCAGCAGTTTATCCGGGGTGGGCTACACCTTC.

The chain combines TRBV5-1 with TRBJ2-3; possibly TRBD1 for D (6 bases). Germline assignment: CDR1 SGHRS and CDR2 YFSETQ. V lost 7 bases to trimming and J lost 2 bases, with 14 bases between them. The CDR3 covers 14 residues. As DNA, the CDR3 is TGCGCCAGCCGACCTGGACAGAACACAGATACGCAGTATTTT. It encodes CASRPGQNTDTQYF.

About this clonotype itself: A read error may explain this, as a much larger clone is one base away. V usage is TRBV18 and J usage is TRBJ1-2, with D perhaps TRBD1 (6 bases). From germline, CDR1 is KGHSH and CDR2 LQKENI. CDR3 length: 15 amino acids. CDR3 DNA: TGTGCCAGCTCACCAGAGGGGAGGACAGCCTATGGCTGCACCTTC. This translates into CASSPEGRTAYGCTF.